Detailed here is one TCR beta chain. Its antigen is currently unknown. The germline V and J ends were trimmed by 3 bases and 1 base, with 5 bases remaining between them. CDR3 length equals 13 residues. The germline gives CDR1 MNHEY, CDR2 SMNVEV (reference sequence). Clones were sequenced by immunoSEQ multiplex PCR, and TCRdb holds only the in-frame ones, with some missing. Of around 250,000 clones in the sample, 90% are singletons; the top ten hold 0.37%. This specimen comes from a study of cytomegalovirus exposure and HLA in healthy donors. Study-wide findings and caveats: Later, an analysis found that TCR clusters from the first cohort tended to co-occur in the 90 to 150 validation repertoires. There were 150 to 200 TCR beta chains listed as cytomegalovirus-associated. Confirmation in vitro established that a few CMV-associated chains were specific for CMV antigens.

Donors were drawn from the approximately 130-subject validation cohort, separate from the roughly 700-subject first cohort. This sequence joins TRBV27 and TRBJ2-3; no firm D call. This clonotype originated in a woman aged 18-35 years in good health and CMV-seronegative. Sequences were obtained from PBMCs. CDR3 DNA: TGTGCCAGCAGTTTCCGTCGCACAGATACGCAGTATTTT. Protein product: CASSFRRTDTQYF.